The 28 T cell receptor beta chains in this list originate from one sample, sequenced in a study of T cell responses to AZD1222 COVID-19 vaccine. Some clones are missing from TCRdb's copy, which holds only in-frame ones; the method was immunoSEQ multiplex PCR. This sample yields nearly 80,000 clones, of which approximately 80% are seen a single time; roughly a fifth belongs to the top ten. The sequencing used peripheral blood, collected on day 0 of AZD1222 vaccination. These TCRs come from an adult in good health.

J is TRBJ1-4 and V is TRBV6-5; 9 bases match TRBD1. The V segment lost 0 bases and the J segment 4 bases; nucleotides outside the gene matches: 3. This CDR3 has 16 amino acids. Germline V gives CDR1 MNHEY, CDR2 SVGAGI. CDR3 DNA sequence: TGTGCCAGCAGTTACTCAACGGGACAGGGTAATGAAAAACTGTTTTTT. This encodes CASSYSTGQGNEKLFF.

The chain is built from TRBV11-2 and TRBJ1-4, with 7 bases fitting TRBD1. The germline CDR1 and CDR2 sequences are SGHAT and FQNNGV. This CDR3 has 14 amino acids. The J segment lost 10 bases and the V segment lost 4 bases, leaving 9 bases of the junction unmatched. The CDR3 DNA reads as TGTGCCAGCAGCTCCCTACAGGGGAGGGCAAAACTGTTTTTT. Amino acid sequence: CASSSLQGRAKLFF.

The rearrangement joins TRBV20-1 to TRBJ2-1; D remains ambiguous. V was trimmed by 6 bases and J by 9 bases, leaving 12 bases between them. Germline CDR1 DFQATT, CDR2 SNEGSKA (reference sequence). The CDR3 sequence is 11 residues long. The CDR3 is CSANTWGEQFF. The DNA of the CDR3 is TGCAGTGCCAACACTTGGGGTGAGCAGTTCTTC.

In this sample, this clone turned up a few times. The chain uses TRBV6-5 and TRBJ1-5, with TRBD1 matching 8 bases. The CDR3 spans 14 residues. With V trimmed by 5 bases and J by 7 bases, 7 bases remained unmatched. Germline lookup yields CDR1 MNHEY and CDR2 SVGAGI. This CDR3 is CASSTDRGKQPQHF. As DNA, the CDR3 is TGTGCCAGCAGTACAGACAGGGGAAAACAGCCCCAGCATTTT.

The chain couples TRBV27 to TRBJ1-6, with D uncertain. From germline, CDR1 is MNHEY and CDR2 SMNVEV (reference sequence). Deletions cut 0 bases from V and 5 bases from J, with 11 bases between. CDR3 length equals 16 residues. The CDR3 sequence is CASSLSSGLHNSPLHF. CDR3 bases: TGTGCCAGCAGTTTATCATCGGGTCTACATAATTCACCCCTCCACTTT.

This sequence joins TRBV6-1 and TRBJ1-3; D is uncertain. Germline CDR1 and CDR2: MNHNS and SASEGT. The V and J ends lost 1 base and 4 bases respectively, with 5 bases between them. The CDR3 extends over 13 amino acids. The CDR3 is CASSEENGNTIYF. CDR3 sequence (DNA): TGTGCCAGCAGTGAAGAGAACGGAAACACCATATATTTT.

The sample holds a few counts of this clone. This rearrangement joins TRBV11-2 to TRBJ2-1, with TRBD2 identical over 10 bases. Looked up from germline, CDR1 is SGHAT and CDR2 is FQNNGV. V dropped 3 bases and J dropped 9; count of bases not matched to a gene: 2. This CDR3 has 13 residues. The CDR3 DNA sequence: TGTGCCAGCAGCTTGGGACTAGCGCTTGAGCAGTTCTTC. It yields the protein CASSLGLALEQFF.

This clone was observed a few times. The chain recombines TRBV19 with TRBJ1-1; unclear D gene. The CDR3 has 13 residues. The germline V gene has CDR1 LNHDA and CDR2 SQIVND (reference sequence). V shed 5 bases and J shed 3 bases, with 10 bases lying between them. The CDR3 bases are TGTGCCAGTAGTCTCTACAGCTACACTGAAGCTTTCTTT. It codes for CASSLYSYTEAFF.

This clone was counted between two and nine times. The CDR3 bases are TGTGCCAGCAGTTTGACCGGGGGCACTGAAGCTTTCTTT. Encoded protein: CASSLTGGTEAFF. The rearrangement joins TRBV28 to TRBJ1-1, with a weak D call TRBD1 (5 bases). Trimming took off 3 bases at V and 4 bases at J, with 9 bases between the two ends. The length of the CDR3 is 13 residues. The germline CDR1 and CDR2 sequences are MDHEN and SYDVKM.

The chain's CDR3 is CASSLAGQGSQPQHF. CDR3 nucleotide sequence: TGTGCCAGCAGCTTGGCGGGACAGGGGAGTCAGCCCCAGCATTTT. V usage is TRBV5-6 and J usage is TRBJ1-5; 10 positions match TRBD1. Unmatched junction bases numbered 3, after V lost 0 bases and J lost 6 bases. The V gene's germline CDR1 is SGHDT and CDR2 YYEEEE. The CDR3 is 15 amino acids.

The chain couples TRBV4-1 to TRBJ2-4; D is unclear. CDR1 and CDR2 from the germline V gene are MGHRA and YSYEKL. V was trimmed by 0 bases and J by 9 bases, leaving 12 bases between them. The CDR3 has 14 amino acids. The DNA of the CDR3 is TGCGCCAGCAGCCAAGAAATTACCTTGGGCATTCAGTACTTC. Translating it yields CASSQEITLGIQYF.

This chain connects TRBV2 to TRBJ1-5; D uncertain. Trimming removed 5 bases at V and 0 bases at J, with 11 bases between. Per the germline V gene, CDR1 is SNHLY and CDR2 is FYNNEI. The length of the CDR3 is 15 residues. The CDR3 DNA sequence: TGTGCCAGCAGTCCTTCGGAGGATAGCAATCAGCCCCAGCATTTT. Translating gives CASSPSEDSNQPQHF.

In this sample, this clone turned up once. The J gene is TRBJ2-1, the V gene TRBV3-1 (or the pseudogene TRBV3-2); D could derive from TRBD1 or TRBD2 (5 bases each). V was pared by 4 bases and J by 4 bases, with 14 bases between. Germline V gene sequence: CDR1 LGHDT, CDR2 YNNKEL (reference sequence). CDR3 length: 15 residues. The CDR3 here is CASSPGTEGYNEQFF. The CDR3 nucleotides read TGTGCCAGCAGCCCGGGGACCGAGGGTTACAATGAGCAGTTCTTC.

Only a few counts were recorded for this clone. The chain joins TRBV30 to TRBJ1-6; D is unresolved. Germline CDR1 GTSNPN, CDR2 SVGIG (reference sequence). V gave up 0 bases and J gave up 7 bases, with 1 base separating them. This CDR3 has 11 amino acids. The CDR3 loop is CAWSVNSPLHF. In nucleotides, the CDR3 is TGTGCCTGGAGTGTAAATTCACCCCTCCACTTT.

This chain links TRBV5-1 with TRBJ2-3, with 15 bases that match TRBD2. The CDR3 contains 16 residues. The V segment lost 4 bases and the J segment 5 bases; nucleotides outside the gene matches: 5. CDR1 is SGHRS, CDR2 YFSETQ, per germline. The DNA for the CDR3 is TGCGCCAGCAGCCCCTGGACTAGCGGGGGGGGAGATACGCAGTATTTT. Protein product: CASSPWTSGGGDTQYF.

The gene calls are TRBV7-2 and TRBJ2-3; TRBD2 aligns across 9 bases. V lost 6 bases and J lost 3; bases outside the gene matches: 10. CDR1 SGHTA and CDR2 FQGNSA come from the germline V gene. The CDR3 length is 16 residues. The CDR3: CASRNSGRINTDTQYF. As DNA, the CDR3 is TGTGCCAGCAGAAACAGCGGGAGGATCAATACAGATACGCAGTATTTT.

This chain joins TRBV2 and TRBJ2-1; TRBD1 matches at 8 bases. The germline gives CDR1 SNHLY, CDR2 FYNNEI. This CDR3 spans 13 amino acids. Unmatched junction bases numbered 5, after V lost 8 bases and J lost 5 bases. The DNA of the CDR3 is TGTGCCAGCCGCTGGACAGGGAACAATGAGCAGTTCTTC. Encoded protein: CASRWTGNNEQFF. The whole variable domain, filled in from reference TRBV2 and TRBJ2-1, reads EPEVTQTPSHQVTQMGQEVILRCVPISNHLYFYWYRQILGQKVEFLVSFYNNEISEKSEIFDDQFSVERPDGSNFTLKIRSTKLEDSAMYFCASRWTGNNEQFFGPGTRLTVL.

The gene calls are TRBV29-1 and TRBJ1-1, with D tentatively TRBD1 (6 bases). The V and J ends lost 1 base and 1 base respectively, with 13 bases between them. This CDR3 contains 15 residues. Per germline, CDR1 SQVTM and CDR2 ANQGSEA. The CDR3 protein is CSVEGSGQPNTEAFF. Here the CDR3 DNA reads TGCAGCGTTGAAGGATCTGGACAGCCGAACACTGAAGCTTTCTTT.

Comment on this clone: The junction differs from germline at one of its ends, possibly a read error. The chain is built from TRBV6-5 and TRBJ1-1; D remains unclear. Germline assignment: CDR1 MNHEY and CDR2 SVGAGI. This CDR3 spans 12 amino acids. This CDR3 is CATSPVNAEAFF. As DNA, the CDR3 is TGTGCCACCTCTCCGGTGAACGCTGAAGCTTTCTTT.

The chain uses TRBV7-8 and TRBJ2-6, with a weak D call TRBD2 (6 bases). The CDR3 loop spans 15 amino acids. CDR1 SGHVS and CDR2 FQNEAQ come from the germline V gene. V gave up 6 bases and J gave up 2 bases, with 11 bases separating them. The CDR3 nucleotides read TGTGCCAGCAGGGAGGGAAGGACTGGGGCCAACGTCCTGACTTTC. Translated: CASREGRTGANVLTF.

The chain's CDR3 is CASSGGGLQPQHF. CDR3 sequence (DNA): TGTGCCAGCAGCGGTGGAGGTCTCCAGCCCCAGCATTTT. The chain recombines TRBV9 with TRBJ1-5, with D unresolved. V was pared by 3 bases and J by 7 bases, with 11 bases between. There are 13 residues in the CDR3. Germline CDR1 SGDLS, CDR2 YYNGEE. The whole variable domain, remainder taken from reference TRBV9 and TRBJ1-5, is DSGVTQTPKHLITATGQRVTLRCSPRSGDLSVYWYQQSLDQGLQFLIQYYNGEERAKGNILERFSAQQFPDLHSELNLSSLELGDSALYFCASSGGGLQPQHFGDGTRLSIL.

V usage is TRBV5-1 and J usage is TRBJ1-2; D call uncertain. V lost 1 base and J lost 4, with 11 bases in between. CDR3 length: 14 amino acids. Germline-derived CDR1 and CDR2 are SGHRS and YFSETQ. The CDR3, as DNA: TGCGCCAGCAGCTTGTCTCACTCGAGCTATGGCTACACCTTC. Translation: CASSLSHSSYGYTF. Full variable domain (remainder filled in from reference TRBV5-1 and TRBJ1-2): KAGVTQTPRYLIKTRGQQVTLSCSPISGHRSVSWYQQTPGQGLQFLFEYFSETQRNKGNFPGRFSGRQFSNSRSEMNVSTLELGDSALYLCASSLSHSSYGYTFGSGTRLTVV.

The chain couples TRBV11-2 to TRBJ1-1; D gene unclear. The CDR3 sequence is 13 residues long. V was cut by 5 bases and J by 2 bases, with 9 bases left in between. The germline gives CDR1 SGHAT, CDR2 FQNNGV. In DNA, the CDR3 is TGTGCCAGCAGCGCCGGAAGTAACACTGAAGCTTTCTTT. Protein: CASSAGSNTEAFF.

This chain connects TRBV4-1 to TRBJ1-6; weak D call: TRBD1 (5 bases). There are 15 residues in the CDR3. Per germline, CDR1 MGHRA and CDR2 YSYEKL. V was pared by 0 bases and J by 8 bases, with 11 bases between. CDR3 in amino acids: CASSQDRGRDSPLHF. The CDR3 DNA is TGCGCCAGCAGCCAAGATAGGGGACGTGATTCACCCCTCCACTTT.

This clone was picked up a small number of times. J is TRBJ1-5 and V is TRBV7-2; D is unresolved. Trimming took 1 base from V and 5 from J, leaving 3 bases between them. The CDR3 has 12 residues. Germline loops: CDR1 SGHTA, CDR2 FQGNSA. CDR3 sequence reads: CASSLDDQPQHF. The DNA of the CDR3 is TGTGCCAGCAGCTTAGACGATCAGCCCCAGCATTTT.

In nucleotides, the CDR3 is TGCGCCAGCAGCCCCGATAGGGGCTTGGGCACCGGGGAGCTGTTTTTT. It specifies CASSPDRGLGTGELFF. The chain combines TRBV5-1 with TRBJ2-2; D perhaps matches TRBD1 (5 bases). The CDR3 runs to 16 residues. The V gene's germline CDR1 is SGHRS and CDR2 YFSETQ. Trimming removed 4 bases at V and 4 bases at J, with 17 bases between.

This sequence joins TRBV7-9 and TRBJ2-3; 7 bases line up with TRBD1. V was pared by 4 bases and J by 5 bases, with 6 bases of the junction left unmatched. CDR1 is SEHNR, CDR2 FQNEAQ, per germline (reference sequence). The CDR3 is 14 residues long. The CDR3: CASSSDRALDTQYF. The DNA of the CDR3 is TGTGCCAGCAGCTCCGACAGGGCTTTAGATACGCAGTATTTT.

The genes are TRBV11-2 and TRBJ2-7; tentative D call: TRBD1 (5 bases). The V gene's germline CDR1 is SGHAT and CDR2 FQNNGV. The V end lost 1 base, the J end lost 7 bases, and 14 bases lay between the germline ends. CDR3 length: 14 amino acids. The CDR3 DNA sequence: TGTGCCAGCAGCTTAGGGCAGGGATTGTGGGAGCAGTACTTC. Amino acids: CASSLGQGLWEQYF.